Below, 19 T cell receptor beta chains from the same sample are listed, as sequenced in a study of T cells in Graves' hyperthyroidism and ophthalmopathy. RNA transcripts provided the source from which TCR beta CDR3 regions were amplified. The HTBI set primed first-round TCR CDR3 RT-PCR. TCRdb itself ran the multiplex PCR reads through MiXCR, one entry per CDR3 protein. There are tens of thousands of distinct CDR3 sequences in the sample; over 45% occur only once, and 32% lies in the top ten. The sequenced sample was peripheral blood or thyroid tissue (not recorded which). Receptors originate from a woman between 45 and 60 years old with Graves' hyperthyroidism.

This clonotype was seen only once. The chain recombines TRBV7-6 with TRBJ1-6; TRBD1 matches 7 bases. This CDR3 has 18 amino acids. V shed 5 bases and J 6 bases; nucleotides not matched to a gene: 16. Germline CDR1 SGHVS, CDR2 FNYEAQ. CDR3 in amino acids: CASSPTSLETGLNSPLHF. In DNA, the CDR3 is TGTGCCAGCAGCCCGACCTCGTTAGAGACAGGGCTTAATTCACCCCTCCACTTT.

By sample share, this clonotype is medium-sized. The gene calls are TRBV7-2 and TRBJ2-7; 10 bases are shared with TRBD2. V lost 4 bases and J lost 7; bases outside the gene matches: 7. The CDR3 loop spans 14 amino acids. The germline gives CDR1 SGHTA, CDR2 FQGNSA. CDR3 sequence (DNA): TGTGCCAGCAGCTACACGGGACTAGCGAAAGAGCAGTACTTC. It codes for CASSYTGLAKEQYF.

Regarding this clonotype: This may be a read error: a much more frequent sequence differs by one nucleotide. CDR3 sequence (DNA): TGTGCCAGCACCTCAGGGTTCAAGCAGTACTTC. Translating it yields CASTSGFKQYF. The gene calls are TRBV27 and TRBJ2-7, with D maybe TRBD1 (5 bases). The CDR3 contains 11 residues. The ends were cut back, 7 bases at V and 8 bases at J, with 12 bases in the middle. Germline V gene data show CDR1 as MNHEY and CDR2 as SMNVEV (reference sequence).

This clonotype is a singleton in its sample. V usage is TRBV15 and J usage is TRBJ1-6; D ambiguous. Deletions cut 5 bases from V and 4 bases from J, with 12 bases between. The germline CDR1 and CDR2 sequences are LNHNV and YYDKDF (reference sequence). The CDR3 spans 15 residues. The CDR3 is CATSETWGYNSPLHF. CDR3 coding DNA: TGTGCCACCAGCGAGACCTGGGGATATAATTCACCCCTCCACTTT.

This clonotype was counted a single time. CDR3 loop: CASSLVFRLAGGQLVDTQYF. CDR3 coding DNA: TGTGCCAGCAGCTTAGTATTTCGGCTAGCGGGAGGGCAGTTAGTAGATACGCAGTATTTT. The chain combines TRBV11-2 with TRBJ2-3; 12 bases align to TRBD2. This CDR3 is 20 amino acids long. The V and J ends lost 1 base and 5 bases, in that order; junction bases with no gene match: 16. CDR1 and CDR2 from the germline V gene are SGHAT and FQNNGV. Full variable domain (rest looked up from reference TRBV11-2 and TRBJ2-3): EAGVAQSPRYKIIEKRQSVAFWCNPISGHATLYWYQQILGQGPKLLIQFQNNGVVDDSQLPKDRFSAERLKGVDSTLKIQPAKLEDSAVYLCASSLVFRLAGGQLVDTQYFGPGTRLTVL.

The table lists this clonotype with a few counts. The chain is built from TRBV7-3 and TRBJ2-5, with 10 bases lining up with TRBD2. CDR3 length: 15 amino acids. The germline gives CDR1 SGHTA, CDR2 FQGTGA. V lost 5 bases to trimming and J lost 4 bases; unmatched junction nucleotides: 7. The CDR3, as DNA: TGTGCCAGCAGCAAGCGGGAGGGCCCATTAGAGACCCAGTACTTC. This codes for CASSKREGPLETQYF.

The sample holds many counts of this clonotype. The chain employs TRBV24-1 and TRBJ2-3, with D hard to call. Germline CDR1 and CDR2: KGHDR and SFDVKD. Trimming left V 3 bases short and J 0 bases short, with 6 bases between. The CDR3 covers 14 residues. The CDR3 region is CATSDTASTDTQYF. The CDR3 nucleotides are TGTGCCACCAGTGATACGGCGAGCACAGATACGCAGTATTTT.

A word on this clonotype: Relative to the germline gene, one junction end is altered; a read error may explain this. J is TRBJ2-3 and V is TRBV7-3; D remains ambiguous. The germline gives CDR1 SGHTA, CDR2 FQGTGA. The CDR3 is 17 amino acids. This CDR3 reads CVSSLDGWAPSTDTQYF. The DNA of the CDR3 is TGTGTCAGCAGCTTAGATGGGTGGGCCCCTAGCACAGATACGCAGTATTTT.

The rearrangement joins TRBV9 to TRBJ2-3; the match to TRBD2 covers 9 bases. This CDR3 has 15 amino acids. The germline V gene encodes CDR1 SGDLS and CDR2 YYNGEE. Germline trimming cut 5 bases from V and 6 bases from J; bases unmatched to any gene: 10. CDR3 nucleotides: TGTGCCAGCAGTGGAACCGGGACTAGCTGGGATACGCAGTATTTT. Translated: CASSGTGTSWDTQYF.

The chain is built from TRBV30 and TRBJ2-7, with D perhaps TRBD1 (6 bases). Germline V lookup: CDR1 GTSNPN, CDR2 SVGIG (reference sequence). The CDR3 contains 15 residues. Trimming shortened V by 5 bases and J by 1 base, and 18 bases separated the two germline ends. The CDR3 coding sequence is TGTGCCTGGGGAGGAGGTACAGGGCCGTCCTACGAGCAGTACTTC. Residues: CAWGGGTGPSYEQYF.

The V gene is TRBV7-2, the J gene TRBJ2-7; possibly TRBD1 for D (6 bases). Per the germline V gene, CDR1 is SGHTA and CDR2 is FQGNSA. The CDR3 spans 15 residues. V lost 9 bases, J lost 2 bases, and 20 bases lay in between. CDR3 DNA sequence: TGTGCCAGTAGCGACTGGACAGCGTTACCCTACGAGCAGTACTTC. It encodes CASSDWTALPYEQYF. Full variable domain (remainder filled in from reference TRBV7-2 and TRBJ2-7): GAGVSQSPSNKVTEKGKDVELRCDPISGHTALYWYRQSLGQGLEFLIYFQGNSAPDKSGLPSDRFSAERTGGSVSTLTIQRTQQEDSAVYLCASSDWTALPYEQYFGPGTRLTVT.

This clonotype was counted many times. In nucleotides, the CDR3 is TGTGCCAGCAGCGTTTTGGGACTATCAACTGAAGCTTTCTTT. It encodes CASSVLGLSTEAFF. The rearrangement links TRBV5-5 to TRBJ1-1, with D perhaps TRBD1 (5 bases). Germline lookup yields CDR1 SGHKS and CDR2 YYEKEE (reference sequence). V lost 4 bases and J 5 bases, leaving 15 bases between the germline ends. The CDR3 consists of 14 residues.

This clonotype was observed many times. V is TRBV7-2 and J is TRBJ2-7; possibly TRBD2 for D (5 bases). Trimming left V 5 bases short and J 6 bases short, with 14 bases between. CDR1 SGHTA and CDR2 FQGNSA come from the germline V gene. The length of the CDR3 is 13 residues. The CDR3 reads CASSPRFRGEQYF. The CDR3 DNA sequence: TGTGCCAGCAGCCCCCGGTTCCGGGGCGAGCAGTACTTC. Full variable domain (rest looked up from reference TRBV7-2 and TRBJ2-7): GAGVSQSPSNKVTEKGKDVELRCDPISGHTALYWYRQSLGQGLEFLIYFQGNSAPDKSGLPSDRFSAERTGGSVSTLTIQRTQQEDSAVYLCASSPRFRGEQYFGPGTRLTVT.

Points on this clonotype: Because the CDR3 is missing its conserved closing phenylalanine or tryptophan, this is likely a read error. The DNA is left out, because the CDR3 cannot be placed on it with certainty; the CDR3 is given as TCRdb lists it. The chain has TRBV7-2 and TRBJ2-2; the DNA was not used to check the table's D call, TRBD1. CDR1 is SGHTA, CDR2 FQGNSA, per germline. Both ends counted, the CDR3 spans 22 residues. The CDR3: CASSVRGGTGANKGANTGELCA.

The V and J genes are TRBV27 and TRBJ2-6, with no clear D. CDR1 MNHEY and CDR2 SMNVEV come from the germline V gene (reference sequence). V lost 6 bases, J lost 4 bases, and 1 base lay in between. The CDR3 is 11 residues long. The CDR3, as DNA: TGTGCCAGCAGAGGGGCCAACGTCCTGACTTTC. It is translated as CASRGANVLTF.

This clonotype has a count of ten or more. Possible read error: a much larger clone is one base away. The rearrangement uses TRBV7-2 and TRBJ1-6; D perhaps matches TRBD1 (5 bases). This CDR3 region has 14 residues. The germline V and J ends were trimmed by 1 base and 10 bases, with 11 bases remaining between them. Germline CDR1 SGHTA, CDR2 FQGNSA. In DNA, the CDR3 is TGTACCAGCAGCTTAGGGGGCGGGAGGTCACCCCTCCACTTT. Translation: CTSSLGGGRSPLHF.

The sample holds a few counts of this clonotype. The CDR3 protein is CASSDRGRGDYNSPLHF. In DNA form, the CDR3 reads TGTGCCAGCAGTGACCGGGGGAGGGGTGACTATAATTCACCCCTCCACTTT. The V gene is TRBV25-1, the J gene TRBJ1-6; D is possibly TRBD1 (5 bases). The CDR3 is 17 amino acids. The V end was cut by 3 bases, the J end by 3 bases, with 15 bases between. From germline, CDR1 is MGHDK and CDR2 SYGVNS.

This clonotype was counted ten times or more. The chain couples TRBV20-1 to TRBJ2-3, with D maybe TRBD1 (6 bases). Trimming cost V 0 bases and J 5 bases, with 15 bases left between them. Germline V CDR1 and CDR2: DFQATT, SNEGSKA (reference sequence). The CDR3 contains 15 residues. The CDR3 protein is CSARDMRQVVDTQYF. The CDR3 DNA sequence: TGCAGTGCTAGAGATATGAGACAGGTCGTAGATACGCAGTATTTT.

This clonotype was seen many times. The CDR3, as DNA: TGTGCCACCAGTGACGGACAGGGCTGGACTGAAGCTTTCTTT. It yields the protein CATSDGQGWTEAFF. J is TRBJ1-1 and V is TRBV24-1, with 8 bases that match TRBD1. V lost 4 bases, J lost 5 bases, and 5 bases stayed unmatched. The CDR3 sequence is 14 residues long. Germline V gives CDR1 KGHDR, CDR2 SFDVKD.